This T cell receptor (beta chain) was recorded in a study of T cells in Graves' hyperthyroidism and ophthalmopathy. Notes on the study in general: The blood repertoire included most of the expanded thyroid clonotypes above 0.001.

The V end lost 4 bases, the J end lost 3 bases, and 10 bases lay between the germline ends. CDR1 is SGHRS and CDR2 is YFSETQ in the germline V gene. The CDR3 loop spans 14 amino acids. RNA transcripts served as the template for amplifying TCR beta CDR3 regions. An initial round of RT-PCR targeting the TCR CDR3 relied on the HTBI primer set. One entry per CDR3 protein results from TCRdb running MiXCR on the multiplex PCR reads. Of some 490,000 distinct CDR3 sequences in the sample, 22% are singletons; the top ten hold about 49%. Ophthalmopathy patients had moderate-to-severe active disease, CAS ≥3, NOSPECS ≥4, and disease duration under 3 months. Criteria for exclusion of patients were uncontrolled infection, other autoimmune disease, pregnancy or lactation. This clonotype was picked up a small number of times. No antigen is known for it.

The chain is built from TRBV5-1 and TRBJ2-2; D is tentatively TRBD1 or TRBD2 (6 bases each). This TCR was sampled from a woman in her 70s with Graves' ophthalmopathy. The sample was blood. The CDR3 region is CASSTGADTGELFF. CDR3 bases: TGCGCCAGCAGCACGGGGGCGGACACCGGGGAGCTGTTTTTT.